The clone carrying this TCR beta chain showed up just a few times. Its antigen is still unknown. The sample belongs to a study of memory CD4+ T cells and cytomegalovirus serostatus. Turning to the study itself: This sample comes from healthy Belgian adults, several CMV seropositive, approximately 23 seronegative. Study results and limitations: About 40% of the 164 known CMV-associated TCRbeta sequences appeared in CD4+ memory. CMV serostatus prediction reached median AUC 0.95, or 0.91 with US-trained model.

The sort gate was single viable CD3+CD4+CD8-CD45RO+ cells for memory CD4+ T cells. After thawing, CD4+ T cells were positively selected. Trimming cost V 8 bases and J 4 bases; bases outside gene matches: 13. The CDR3 has 15 residues. The V gene's germline CDR1 is KGHSH and CDR2 LQKENI. Sequencing was performed with immunoSEQ multiplex PCR; in TCRdb, only in-frame clones are kept and a portion is missing. The table has 60,000 to 70,000 clones, 60% to 85% seen once; the top ten hold over 0.4%. This TCR was recovered from an adult in good health and CMV-seronegative. Some clones in this sample may be carry-over from other donors' samples. The chain joins TRBV18 to TRBJ1-2, with 7 bases identical to TRBD1. The sequencing sample was made of memory CD4+ T cells from blood. The CDR3 spells CASHGGTAVSYGYTF. The CDR3 nucleotides read TGTGCCAGCCACGGCGGGACAGCTGTTTCCTATGGCTACACCTTC.